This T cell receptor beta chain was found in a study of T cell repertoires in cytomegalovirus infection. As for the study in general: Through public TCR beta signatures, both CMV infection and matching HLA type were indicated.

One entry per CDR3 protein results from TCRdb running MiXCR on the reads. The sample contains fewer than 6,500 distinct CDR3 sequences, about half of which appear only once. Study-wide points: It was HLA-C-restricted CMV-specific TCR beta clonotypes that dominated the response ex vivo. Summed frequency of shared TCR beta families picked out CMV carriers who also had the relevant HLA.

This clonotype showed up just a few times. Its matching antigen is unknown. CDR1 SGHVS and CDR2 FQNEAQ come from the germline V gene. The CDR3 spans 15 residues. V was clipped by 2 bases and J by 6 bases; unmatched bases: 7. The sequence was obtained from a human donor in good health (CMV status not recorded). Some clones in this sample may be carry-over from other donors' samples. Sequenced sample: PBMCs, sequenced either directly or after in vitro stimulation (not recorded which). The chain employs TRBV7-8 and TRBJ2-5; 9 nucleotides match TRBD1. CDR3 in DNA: TGTGCCAGCAGCTTACCCGGGACAGGGAGAAAGACCCAGTACTTC. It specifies CASSLPGTGRKTQYF.